This T cell receptor (beta chain) was recovered during a study of neoadjuvant nivolumab and ipilimumab in lung cancer. General study findings and limits: TCR receptors were sequenced in few samples. Only two of four nivolumab-treated tumors gained richness and clonality by surgery.

Notes on this clone: The antigen remains unidentified.

The method was immunoSEQ multiplex PCR; TCRdb's version includes in-frame clones alone and lacks a portion of them. Here the sample spans about 33,000 clones, more than 90% being singletons. The sequencing used peripheral blood, collected after neoadjuvant nivolumab, alone or with ipilimumab, at or shortly before surgery. This clonotype originated in an adult with non-small cell lung cancer.

The CDR3 protein is CASSSSGTGTDTQYF. The CDR3 region has the DNA TGTGCCAGCAGCTCCTCCGGGACAGGTACAGATACGCAGTATTTT. The genes are TRBV9 and TRBJ2-3, with TRBD1 identical over 8 bases. Trimming cost V 4 bases and J 3 bases; bases outside gene matches: 7. CDR1 is SGDLS, CDR2 YYNGEE, per germline. The CDR3 is made up of 15 amino acids.